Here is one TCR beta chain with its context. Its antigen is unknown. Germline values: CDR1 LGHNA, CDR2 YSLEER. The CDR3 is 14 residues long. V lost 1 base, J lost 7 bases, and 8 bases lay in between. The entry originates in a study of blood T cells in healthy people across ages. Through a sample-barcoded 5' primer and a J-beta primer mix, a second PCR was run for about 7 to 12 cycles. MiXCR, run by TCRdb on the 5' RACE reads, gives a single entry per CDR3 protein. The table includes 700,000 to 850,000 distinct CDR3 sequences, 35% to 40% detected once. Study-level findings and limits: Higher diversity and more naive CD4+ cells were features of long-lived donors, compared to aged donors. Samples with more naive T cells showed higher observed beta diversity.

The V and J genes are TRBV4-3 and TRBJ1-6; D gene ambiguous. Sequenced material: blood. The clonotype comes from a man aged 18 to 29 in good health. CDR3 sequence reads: CASSQGTENSPLHF. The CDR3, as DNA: TGCGCCAGCAGCCAAGGGACCGAGAATTCACCCCTCCACTTT.